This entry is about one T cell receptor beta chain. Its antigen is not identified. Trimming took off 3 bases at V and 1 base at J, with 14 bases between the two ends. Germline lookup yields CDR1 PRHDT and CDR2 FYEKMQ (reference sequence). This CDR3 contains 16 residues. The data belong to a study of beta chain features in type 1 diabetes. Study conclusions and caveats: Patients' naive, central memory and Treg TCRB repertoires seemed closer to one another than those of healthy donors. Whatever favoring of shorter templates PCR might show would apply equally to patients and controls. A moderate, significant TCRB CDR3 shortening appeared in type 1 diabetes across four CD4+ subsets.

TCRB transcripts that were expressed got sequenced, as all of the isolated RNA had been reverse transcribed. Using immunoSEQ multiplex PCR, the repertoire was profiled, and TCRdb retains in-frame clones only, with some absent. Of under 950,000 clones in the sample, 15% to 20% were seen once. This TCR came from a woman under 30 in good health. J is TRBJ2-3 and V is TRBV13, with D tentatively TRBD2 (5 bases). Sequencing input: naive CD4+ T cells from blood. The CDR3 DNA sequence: TGTGCCAGCAGCTTTTGGGCCCCCGGGGGCACAGATACGCAGTATTTT. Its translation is CASSFWAPGGTDTQYF.